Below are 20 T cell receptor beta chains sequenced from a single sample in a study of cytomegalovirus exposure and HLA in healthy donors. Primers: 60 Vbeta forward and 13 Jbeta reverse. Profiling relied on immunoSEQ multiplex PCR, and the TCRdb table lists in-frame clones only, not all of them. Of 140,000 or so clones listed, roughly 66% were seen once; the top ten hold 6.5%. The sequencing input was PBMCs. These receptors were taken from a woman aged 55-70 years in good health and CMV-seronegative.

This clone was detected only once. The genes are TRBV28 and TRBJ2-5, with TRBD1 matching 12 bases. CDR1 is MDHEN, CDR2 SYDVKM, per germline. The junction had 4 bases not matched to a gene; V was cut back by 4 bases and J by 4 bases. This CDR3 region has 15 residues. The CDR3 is CASSSGTGGPETQYF. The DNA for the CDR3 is TGTGCCAGCAGTTCGGGGACAGGGGGCCCAGAGACCCAGTACTTC.

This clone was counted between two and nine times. DNA of the CDR3: TGTGCCAGCAGTTTCCGGCGCGGCTCCTACGAGCAGTACTTC. Translating gives CASSFRRGSYEQYF. This rearrangement joins TRBV27 to TRBJ2-7; D uncertain. The V and J ends lost 3 bases and 0 bases respectively, with 9 bases between them. The germline CDR1 and CDR2 sequences are MNHEY and SMNVEV (reference sequence). The CDR3 is 14 residues long.

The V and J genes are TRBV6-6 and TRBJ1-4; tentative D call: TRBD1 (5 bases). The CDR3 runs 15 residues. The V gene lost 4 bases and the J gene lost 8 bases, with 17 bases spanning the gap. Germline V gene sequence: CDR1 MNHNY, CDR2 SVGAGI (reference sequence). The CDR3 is CASSSAEDISEKLFF. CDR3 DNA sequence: TGTGCCAGCAGTTCCGCCGAGGACATATCCGAAAAACTGTTTTTT.

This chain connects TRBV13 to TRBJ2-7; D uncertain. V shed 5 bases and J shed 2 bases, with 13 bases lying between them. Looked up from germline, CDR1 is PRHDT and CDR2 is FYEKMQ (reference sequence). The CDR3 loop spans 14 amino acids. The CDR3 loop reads CASSTPQNPYEQYF. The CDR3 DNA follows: TGTGCCAGCAGCACACCCCAAAACCCCTACGAGCAGTACTTC. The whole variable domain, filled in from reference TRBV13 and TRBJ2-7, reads AAGVIQSPRHLIKEKRETATLKCYPIPRHDTVYWYQQGPGQDPQFLISFYEKMQSDKGSIPDRFSAQQFSDYHSELNMSSLELGDSALYFCASSTPQNPYEQYFGPGTRLTVT.

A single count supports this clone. The CDR3 region is CASSQNREAKNIQYF. The CDR3 DNA is TGTGCCAGCTCCCAGAACAGGGAAGCCAAAAACATTCAGTACTTC. This chain links TRBV18 with TRBJ2-4, with D possibly matching TRBD1 (6 bases). V dropped 6 bases and J dropped 0 bases, with 12 bases sitting between them. The CDR3 extends over 15 amino acids. CDR1 KGHSH and CDR2 LQKENI come from the germline V gene.

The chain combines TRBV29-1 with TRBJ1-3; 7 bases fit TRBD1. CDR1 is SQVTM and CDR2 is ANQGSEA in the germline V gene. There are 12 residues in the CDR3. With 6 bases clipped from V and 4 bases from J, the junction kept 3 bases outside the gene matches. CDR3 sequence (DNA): TGCAGCGTGGCGGGACAGGGAAACACCATATATTTT. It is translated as CSVAGQGNTIYF.

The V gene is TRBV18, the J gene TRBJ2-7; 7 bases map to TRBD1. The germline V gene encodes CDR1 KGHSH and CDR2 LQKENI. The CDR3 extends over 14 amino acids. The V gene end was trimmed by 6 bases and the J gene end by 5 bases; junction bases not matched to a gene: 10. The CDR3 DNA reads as TGTGCCAGCTCGCTCGGGGACAGCAGCCACGAGCAGTACTTC. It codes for CASSLGDSSHEQYF.

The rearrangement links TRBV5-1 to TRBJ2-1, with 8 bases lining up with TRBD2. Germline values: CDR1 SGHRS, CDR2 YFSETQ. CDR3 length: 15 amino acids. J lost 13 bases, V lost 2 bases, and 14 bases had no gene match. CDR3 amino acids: CASSFITSGELIQFF. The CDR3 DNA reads TGCGCCAGCAGCTTTATTACTAGCGGAGAGCTTATTCAGTTCTTC.

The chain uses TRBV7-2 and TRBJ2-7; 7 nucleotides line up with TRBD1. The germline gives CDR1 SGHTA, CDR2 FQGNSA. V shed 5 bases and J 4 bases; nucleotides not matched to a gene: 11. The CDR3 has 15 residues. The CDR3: CASSLAAQGKYEQYF. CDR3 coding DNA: TGTGCCAGCAGCCTTGCCGCACAGGGGAAGTACGAGCAGTACTTC.

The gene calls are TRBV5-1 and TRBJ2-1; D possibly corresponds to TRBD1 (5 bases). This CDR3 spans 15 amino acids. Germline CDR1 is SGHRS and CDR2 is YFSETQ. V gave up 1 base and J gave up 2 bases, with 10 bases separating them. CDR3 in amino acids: CASSLRARAYNEQFF. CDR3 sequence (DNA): TGCGCCAGCAGCTTGCGCGCCAGGGCCTACAATGAGCAGTTCTTC. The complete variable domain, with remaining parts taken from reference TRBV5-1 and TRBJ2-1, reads KAGVTQTPRYLIKTRGQQVTLSCSPISGHRSVSWYQQTPGQGLQFLFEYFSETQRNKGNFPGRFSGRQFSNSRSEMNVSTLELGDSALYLCASSLRARAYNEQFFGPGTRLTVL.

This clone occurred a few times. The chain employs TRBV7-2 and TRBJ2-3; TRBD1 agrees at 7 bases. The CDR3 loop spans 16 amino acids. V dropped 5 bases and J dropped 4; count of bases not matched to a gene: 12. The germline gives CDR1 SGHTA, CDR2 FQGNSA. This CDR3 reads CASSTQGGAYPDTQYF. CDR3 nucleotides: TGTGCCAGCAGCACCCAAGGGGGCGCGTACCCAGATACGCAGTATTTT. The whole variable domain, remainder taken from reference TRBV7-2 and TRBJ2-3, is GAGVSQSPSNKVTEKGKDVELRCDPISGHTALYWYRQSLGQGLEFLIYFQGNSAPDKSGLPSDRFSAERTGGSVSTLTIQRTQQEDSAVYLCASSTQGGAYPDTQYFGPGTRLTVL.

The CDR3 DNA reads TGCGCCAGCAGCCAAGATCCCAACGCGGGAGATACGCAGTATTTT. It encodes CASSQDPNAGDTQYF. The chain employs TRBV4-1 and TRBJ2-3, with D perhaps TRBD2 (5 bases). The length of the CDR3 is 15 residues. The V gene lost 0 bases and the J gene lost 5 bases, with 12 bases spanning the gap. Germline V gives CDR1 MGHRA, CDR2 YSYEKL.

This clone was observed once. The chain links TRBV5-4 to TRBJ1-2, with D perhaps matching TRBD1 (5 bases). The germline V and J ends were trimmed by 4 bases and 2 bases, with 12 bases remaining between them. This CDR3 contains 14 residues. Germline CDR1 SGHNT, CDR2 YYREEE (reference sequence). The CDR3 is CASSGSGGNYGYTF. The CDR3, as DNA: TGTGCCAGCAGCGGGTCGGGGGGGAACTATGGCTACACCTTC.

The CDR3 DNA reads TGTGCCAGCAGCTTAGCGGGCGGGACGGGTGAGGATACGCAGTATTTT. It translates to CASSLAGGTGEDTQYF. This rearrangement joins TRBV7-6 to TRBJ2-3; tentatively, D is TRBD2 (6 bases). The length of the CDR3 is 16 residues. The ends were cut back, 0 bases at V and 6 bases at J, with 16 bases in the middle. Germline V lookup: CDR1 SGHVS, CDR2 FNYEAQ.

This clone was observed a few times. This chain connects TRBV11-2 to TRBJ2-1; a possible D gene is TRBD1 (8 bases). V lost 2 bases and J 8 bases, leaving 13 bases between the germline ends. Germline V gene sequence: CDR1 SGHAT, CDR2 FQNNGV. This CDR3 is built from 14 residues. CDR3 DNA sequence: TGTGCCAGCAGCTTAAACAGGGGGGGGGATGAGCAGTTCTTC. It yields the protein CASSLNRGGDEQFF.

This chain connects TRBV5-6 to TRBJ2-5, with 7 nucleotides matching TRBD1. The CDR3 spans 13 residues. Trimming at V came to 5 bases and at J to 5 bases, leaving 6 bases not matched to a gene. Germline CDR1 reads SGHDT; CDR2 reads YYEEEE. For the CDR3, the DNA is TGTGCCAGCAGTCCGACAGGGCTCGAGACCCAGTACTTC. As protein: CASSPTGLETQYF.

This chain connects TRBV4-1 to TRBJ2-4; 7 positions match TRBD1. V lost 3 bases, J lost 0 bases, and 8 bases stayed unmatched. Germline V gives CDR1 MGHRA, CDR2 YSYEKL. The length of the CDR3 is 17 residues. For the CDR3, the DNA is TGCGCCAGCAGCCACCCCTACAGGGGCCTAGCCAAAAACATTCAGTACTTC. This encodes CASSHPYRGLAKNIQYF.

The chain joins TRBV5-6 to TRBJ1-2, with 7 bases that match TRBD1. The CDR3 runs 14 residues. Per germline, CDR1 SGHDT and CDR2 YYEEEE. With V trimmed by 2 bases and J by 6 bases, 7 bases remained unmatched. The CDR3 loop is CASSFIDRVDGYTF. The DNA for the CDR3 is TGTGCCAGCAGCTTCATCGACAGGGTTGATGGCTACACCTTC. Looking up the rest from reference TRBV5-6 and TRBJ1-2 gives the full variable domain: DAGVTQSPTHLIKTRGQQVTLRCSPKSGHDTVSWYQQALGQGPQFIFQYYEEEERQRGNFPDRFSGHQFPNYSSELNVNALLLGDSALYLCASSFIDRVDGYTFGSGTRLTVV.

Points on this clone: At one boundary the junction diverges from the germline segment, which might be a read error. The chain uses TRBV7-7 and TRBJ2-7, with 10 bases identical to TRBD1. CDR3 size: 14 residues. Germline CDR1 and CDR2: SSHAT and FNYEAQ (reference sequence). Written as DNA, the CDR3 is TGTGCTAGCAGCACGGGACAGGGGATTGACGAGCAGTACTTC. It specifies CASSTGQGIDEQYF.

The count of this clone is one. CDR3 sequence: CASRETSGGAFYNEQFF. CDR3 nucleotide sequence: TGTGCCAGCAGGGAGACTAGCGGGGGGGCTTTCTACAATGAGCAGTTCTTC. The chain links TRBV2 to TRBJ2-1, with 14 positions matching TRBD2. With V trimmed by 6 bases and J by 3 bases, 7 bases remained unmatched. The CDR3 consists of 17 residues. Looked up from germline, CDR1 is SNHLY and CDR2 is FYNNEI. The variable domain in full, with the rest retrieved from reference TRBV2 and TRBJ2-1, is EPEVTQTPSHQVTQMGQEVILRCVPISNHLYFYWYRQILGQKVEFLVSFYNNEISEKSEIFDDQFSVERPDGSNFTLKIRSTKLEDSAMYFCASRETSGGAFYNEQFFGPGTRLTVL.